The T cell receptor (beta chain) described here comes from a study of breast tumors, draining lymph nodes, adjacent tissues. Samples came from axillary lymph nodes draining the breast cancer. This clonotype was seen many times. Its specificity is unknown. V lost 6 bases and J lost 4; bases outside the gene matches: 3. Germline V gives CDR1 DFQATT, CDR2 SNEGSKA (reference sequence). The CDR3 runs to 14 residues. General study findings and limits: Tumors had less TCR diversity than lymph nodes, more than nontumor tissue. Tumor T cell lymph node origin was a supported hypothesis, not proven. Most tumor T cells seemingly derive from lymph node, then expand in tumor. Luminal-like breast cancer showed significantly greater tumor-nontumor repertoire similarity than basal-like breast cancer did.

TCRdb re-analysed the multiplex PCR reads in MiXCR, keeping a single row per CDR3 protein. The sample consists of around 300,000 distinct CDR3 sequences, 30% to 35% of them appearing once. The sequenced sample consisted of axillary lymph node tissue. The rearrangement uses TRBV20-1 and TRBJ2-2; 12 positions agree with TRBD2. The source of this sequence is a female donor with breast cancer. Some clones in this sample may be carry-over from other donors' samples. The CDR3 spells CSAGLAGTTGELFF. The CDR3 DNA reads TGCAGTGCAGGACTAGCGGGAACCACCGGGGAGCTGTTTTTT.